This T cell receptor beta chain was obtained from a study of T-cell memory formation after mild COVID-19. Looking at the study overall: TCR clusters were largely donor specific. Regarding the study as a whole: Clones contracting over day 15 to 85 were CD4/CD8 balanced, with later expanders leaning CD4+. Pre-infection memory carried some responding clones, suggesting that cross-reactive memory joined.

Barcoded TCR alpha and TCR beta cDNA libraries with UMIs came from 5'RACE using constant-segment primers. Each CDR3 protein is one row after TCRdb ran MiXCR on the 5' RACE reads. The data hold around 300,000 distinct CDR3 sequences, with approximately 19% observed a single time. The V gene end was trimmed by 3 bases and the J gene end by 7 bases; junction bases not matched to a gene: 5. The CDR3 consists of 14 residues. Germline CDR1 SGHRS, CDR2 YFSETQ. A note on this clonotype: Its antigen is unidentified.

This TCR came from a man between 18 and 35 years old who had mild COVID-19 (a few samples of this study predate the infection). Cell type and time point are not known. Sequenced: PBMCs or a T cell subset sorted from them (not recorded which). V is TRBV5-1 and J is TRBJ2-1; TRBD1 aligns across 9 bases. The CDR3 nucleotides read TGCGCCAGCAGCTACGGGACAGGGAGGAATGAGCAGTTCTTC. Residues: CASSYGTGRNEQFF. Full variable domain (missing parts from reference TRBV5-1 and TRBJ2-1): KAGVTQTPRYLIKTRGQQVTLSCSPISGHRSVSWYQQTPGQGLQFLFEYFSETQRNKGNFPGRFSGRQFSNSRSEMNVSTLELGDSALYLCASSYGTGRNEQFFGPGTRLTVL.